This TCR beta chain was found in a study of T cells in Graves' hyperthyroidism and ophthalmopathy (dated by TCRdb to about 2019). Study-wide context: Peripheral blood was sampled at the time of initial diagnosis, prior to any treatment. TCR V-J signatures able to tell the groups apart were searched for in a discovery cohort of around 95 patients, of whom about 40 had Graves' ophthalmopathy and 57 had stable Graves' hyperthyroidism. Prospective prediction of ophthalmopathy was tested in an independent validation cohort consisting of about 19 hyperthyroidism patients and around 16 patients who later progressed to ophthalmopathy. The 90 or so discovery patients were randomly split 7:3 into training and test sets. Thyroid tissue and blood T-cell repertoires from over 5 Graves' hyperthyroidism patients were also compared in the study. Once sampling was done, hyperthyroidism patients were given methimazole at a starting dose of 30 mg daily, whereas ophthalmopathy patients were given high-dose intravenous methylprednisolone. The paper reports TCR Vbeta CDR3 sequencing of approximately 140 peripheral blood samples: 40 to 45 ophthalmopathy, roughly 80 hyperthyroidism and 17 progressor patients.

TCR beta CDR3 regions were amplified from RNA transcripts. A first-round RT-PCR of the TCR CDR3 used the HTBI primer set with the Qiagen OneStep RT-PCR kit. Libraries were constructed in a second round of multiplex PCR, after which size selection and purification were carried out. The libraries were sequenced on an Illumina HiSeq2000 using paired-end 100 bp reads. Per the authors' processing: SOAPnuke was used to process the raw data, removing reads that contained adapters or uncalled bases, had a mean Phred below 15, or lacked an exact match to the constant primer or identifier. High-quality paired reads were merged with COPE v1.2.5, and unique nucleotide sequences were defined as clonotypes. MiTCR v1.1 was used to align the clonotypes against IMGT TRBV, TRBD and TRBJ reference segments. The analysis was restricted to V-J combinations with a frequency above 0.0001, which together covered 99.2% of the repertoires. A TCS score was defined as the ratio between F50 (clonal expansion) and ExV (chaos), using BLOSUM62-based TCRdist between CDR3 peptides within each V-J. Welch's t-statistics and random forest reduced roughly 500 V-J features to about 12, which were used in a naive Bayes classifier (R e1071). The public reads were run again by TCRdb, first through fastp at Q25 and then through MiXCR, and only productive beta chains were kept. A single entry per CDR3 protein holds the most common genes and DNA from its merged rows. TCRdb, not the authors, supplied the V and J calls. The sample contains some 760,000 distinct CDR3 sequences, about 14% of them found a single time. Of the sample, roughly 10% falls within the top ten clones.

Stable Graves' hyperthyroidism was defined as no progression to ophthalmopathy during 18 months of follow-up. Hyperthyroidism patients were newly diagnosed, with disease duration under 2 months, and aged 18 to 65 years. Any patient with an uncontrolled infection, another autoimmune disease, pregnancy or lactation was excluded. Diagnoses were based on clinical symptoms, serum thyroxine and TRAb, thyroid ultrasound and orbital computed tomography. Ficoll-Paque density gradient centrifugation was used to isolate PBMCs from around 10 ml of fresh peripheral blood. Trizol reagent was used to extract total RNA, and RNA quality was then checked on an Agilent 2100 Bioanalyzer. This clonotype was found a few times. Its antigen remains undetermined. No base quality information exists; no much larger clone differs at one position. Trimming removed 0 bases from V and 4 bases from J; the gene matches leave 7 bases unexplained. The CDR3 holds 16 amino acids from the cysteine to the phenylalanine. The read is trimmed to its CDR3 DNA, 48 bases read in frame from base 1. The germline V gene sets CDR1 to SGHRS and CDR2 to YFSETQ.

Summary of the overall study and its limitations: No statistical method was used to fix the sample size in advance, and group allocation was not hidden from the investigators. During validation, the model predicted progression to ophthalmopathy a median of approximately 6.5 months ahead of onset, with 70.59% sensitivity and 72.22% specificity. Most expanded thyroid clonotypes (frequency above 0.001) were also detected in blood, a finding suggesting that blood repertoires may reflect thyroid immune responses. Ophthalmopathy was separated from stable hyperthyroidism by a 13 V-J signature model, with around 88% sensitivity and approximately 84% specificity obtained in cross-validation and 80%/75% obtained in testing.

This TCR came from a young woman with Graves' hyperthyroidism. This chain is built from TRBV5-1 and TRBJ2-5, with TRBD2 matching 9 junction bases. The material sequenced was blood. The CDR3 loop reads CASSLALVAGVETQYF. In nucleotides, the sequence is TGCGCCAGCAGCTTGGCCTTGGTAGCGGGAGTAGAGACCCAGTACTTC. Outside the CDR3, residues come from the reference TRBV5-1 and TRBJ2-5 proteins, so the full variable domain is: KAGVTQTPRYLIKTRGQQVTLSCSPISGHRSVSWYQQTPGQGLQFLFEYFSETQRNKGNFPGRFSGRQFSNSRSEMNVSTLELGDSALYLCASSLALVAGVETQYFGPGTRLLVL.